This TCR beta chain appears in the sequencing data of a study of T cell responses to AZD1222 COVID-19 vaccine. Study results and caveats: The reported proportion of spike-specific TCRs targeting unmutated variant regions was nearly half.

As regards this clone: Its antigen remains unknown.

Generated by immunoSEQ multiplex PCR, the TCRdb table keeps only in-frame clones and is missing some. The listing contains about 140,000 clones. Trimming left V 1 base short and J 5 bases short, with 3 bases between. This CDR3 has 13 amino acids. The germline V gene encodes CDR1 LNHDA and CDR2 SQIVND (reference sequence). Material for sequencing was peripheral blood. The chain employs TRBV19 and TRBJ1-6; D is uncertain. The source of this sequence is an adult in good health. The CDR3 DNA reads TGTGCCAGTAGTATAGGAAATAATTCACCCCTCCACTTT. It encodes CASSIGNNSPLHF.